This TCR beta chain was identified in a study of technical replicates of blood from a few donors. This table comes from immunoSEQ multiplex PCR, and its TCRdb copy is limited to in-frame clones, with some not included. This table has 50,000 to 75,000 clones, about 94% appearing once. This clonotype was obtained from a human donor in good health. Some clones in this sample may be carry-over from other donors' samples. Sequenced input: PBMCs.

CDR3 nucleotides: TGTGCCAGCAGCAGATCGCGTAATGAGCAGTTCTTC. This sequence encodes CASSRSRNEQFF. The chain has TRBV7-2 and TRBJ2-1; D unresolved. Germline V gene data show CDR1 as SGHTA and CDR2 as FQGNSA. The CDR3 covers 12 residues. V shed 5 bases and J shed 7 bases, with 9 bases lying between them. The full variable domain, rest sourced from reference TRBV7-2 and TRBJ2-1, is GAGVSQSPSNKVTEKGKDVELRCDPISGHTALYWYRQSLGQGLEFLIYFQGNSAPDKSGLPSDRFSAERTGGSVSTLTIQRTQQEDSAVYLCASSRSRNEQFFGPGTRLTVL.